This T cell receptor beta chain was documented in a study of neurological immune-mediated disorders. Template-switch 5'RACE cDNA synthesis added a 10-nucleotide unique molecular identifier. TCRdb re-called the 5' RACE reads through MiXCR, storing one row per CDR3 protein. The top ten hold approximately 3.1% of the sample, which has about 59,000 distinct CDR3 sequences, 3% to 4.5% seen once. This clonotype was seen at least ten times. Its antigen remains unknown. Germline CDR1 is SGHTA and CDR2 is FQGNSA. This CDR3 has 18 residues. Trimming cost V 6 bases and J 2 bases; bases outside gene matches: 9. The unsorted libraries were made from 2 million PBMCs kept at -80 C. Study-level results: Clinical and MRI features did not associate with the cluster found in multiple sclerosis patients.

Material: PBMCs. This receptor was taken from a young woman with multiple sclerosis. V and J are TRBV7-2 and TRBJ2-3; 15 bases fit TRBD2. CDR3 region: CASRNPGLAGGITDTQYF. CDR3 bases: TGTGCCAGCAGAAACCCAGGACTAGCGGGGGGGATCACAGATACGCAGTATTTT.